This T cell receptor beta chain emerged from a study of response to subunit inactivated influenza vaccine. Notes on the study in general: The authors suggested that few new T cells are recruited per seasonal influenza vaccination.

Germline lookup yields CDR1 KGHSH and CDR2 LQKENI. The V and J ends lost 4 bases and 4 bases respectively, with 13 bases between them. The CDR3 spans 14 residues. This clonotype was counted at least ten times. Its antigen is undetermined. In TCRdb, the RT-PCR reads were re-called with MiXCR into one record per CDR3 protein. The table has approximately 520,000 distinct CDR3 sequences, approximately 15% seen once; the top ten hold less than 4%. The sample in question was CD4+ T cells sorted from PBMCs, obtained about 24 months after vaccination. This chain links TRBV18 with TRBJ2-5, with D perhaps matching TRBD2 (5 bases). This clonotype originated in a man between 50 and 69 years old who received an inactivated influenza vaccine. The CDR3 DNA is TGTGCCAGCTCACTCCCGGGGATTCGAGAGACCCAGTACTTC. Translating it yields CASSLPGIRETQYF. The variable domain in full, completed from reference TRBV18 and TRBJ2-5, reads NAGVMQNPRHLVRRRGQEARLRCSPMKGHSHVYWYRQLPEEGLKFMVYLQKENIIDESGMPKERFSAEFPKEGPSILRIQQVVRGDSAAYFCASSLPGIRETQYFGPGTRLLVL.